The 9 T cell receptor beta chains presented below share a single source sample, sequenced in a study of T-cell memory formation after mild COVID-19. TCRdb independently ran MiXCR on the 5' RACE reads; one entry per CDR3 protein. The profile shows around 530,000 distinct CDR3 sequences, about 22% of them singletons. Sequencing was carried out using PBMCs or a T cell subset sorted from them (not recorded which). The receptor source for this set is an adult woman who had mild COVID-19 (a few samples of this study predate the infection). Cell type and time point are not known.

The chain uses TRBV20-1 and TRBJ2-3; 7 bases map to TRBD1. V lost 0 bases, J lost 7 bases, and 10 bases stayed unmatched. The CDR3 loop spans 15 amino acids. The germline gives CDR1 DFQATT, CDR2 SNEGSKA (reference sequence). The CDR3 coding sequence is TGCAGTGCTAGAGATGGGGACAGTGGGTTCCATACGCAGTATTTT. Its translation is CSARDGDSGFHTQYF.

The table lists this clonotype with a few counts. The chain has TRBV12-3 or TRBV12-4 and TRBJ2-5, with D possibly being TRBD1 (5 bases). V lost 3 bases to trimming and J lost 7 bases, with 12 bases between them. The length of the CDR3 is 13 residues. CDR3 residues: CASSLSQGGTQYF. The CDR3 nucleotides are TGTGCCAGCAGTTTGTCGCAGGGTGGGACCCAGTACTTC.

The chain joins TRBV6-1 to TRBJ2-5; 15 bases are a match to TRBD2. The trim removed 5 bases at V and 5 bases at J, leaving 6 bases unmatched. CDR1 and CDR2 from the germline V gene are MNHNS and SASEGT. This CDR3 contains 16 residues. The CDR3 sequence is CASSQGLAGGGETQYF. DNA of the CDR3: TGTGCCAGCAGTCAAGGACTAGCGGGAGGGGGGGAGACCCAGTACTTC.

The J gene is TRBJ2-1, the V gene TRBV24-1; possibly TRBD1 for D (6 bases). V was cut by 2 bases and J by 5 bases, with 18 bases left in between. The germline CDR1 and CDR2 sequences are KGHDR and SFDVKD. The CDR3 is 17 amino acids. The CDR3 nucleotides are TGTGCCACCAGTGATTCTCTTCCGGGACACGCGAACAATGAGCAGTTCTTC. Translation gives CATSDSLPGHANNEQFF.

The CDR3: CASSFEGNGQPQHF. The CDR3 nucleotides read TGCGCCAGCAGCTTCGAGGGTAACGGTCAGCCCCAGCATTTT. The chain links TRBV5-1 to TRBJ1-5; no firm D call. The CDR3 consists of 14 residues. V lost 2 bases to trimming and J lost 6 bases, with 12 bases between them. The germline V gene has CDR1 SGHRS and CDR2 YFSETQ.

This clonotype was seen more than once but under ten times. This chain joins TRBV24-1 and TRBJ2-3; 15 bases align to TRBD2. Per germline, CDR1 KGHDR and CDR2 SFDVKD. V shed 3 bases, J shed 2 bases, and the junction held 11 bases outside the gene matches. This CDR3 contains 20 residues. CDR3 sequence reads: CATSDDDDGTSGGNTDTQYF. CDR3 in DNA: TGTGCCACCAGTGATGACGACGACGGGACTAGCGGGGGGAACACAGATACGCAGTATTTT.

The chain joins TRBV5-5 to TRBJ2-2; D remains ambiguous. The CDR3 has 17 residues. Per germline, CDR1 SGHKS and CDR2 YYEKEE (reference sequence). The ends were cut back, 1 base at V and 0 bases at J, with 13 bases in the middle. The CDR3 region has the DNA TGTGCCAGCAGCTTGATGCCGGGTAGGGCGAACACCGGGGAGCTGTTTTTT. This translates into CASSLMPGRANTGELFF.

The chain couples TRBV2 to TRBJ2-1; TRBD2 matches at 12 bases. Germline lookup yields CDR1 SNHLY and CDR2 FYNNEI. V lost 1 base to trimming and J lost 8 bases; unmatched junction nucleotides: 6. CDR3 length: 16 amino acids. The CDR3 DNA reads as TGTGCCAGCAGTGAAGGACTAGCGGGAGCTATGTATGAGCAGTTCTTC. The encoded protein is CASSEGLAGAMYEQFF.

The rearrangement uses TRBV21-1 and TRBJ2-5. TRBV21-1 is a documented pseudogene. The CDR3 totals 17 residues. DNA for the CDR3: TGTGCCAGCAGCAAAGGATTTGGAAATAGATTGGAGGAGACCCAGTACTTC. Its protein is CASSKGFGNRLEETQYF.